The rows below give T cell receptor beta chains drawn from one sample of a study of tumor-infiltrating lymphocytes in localized non-small cell lung cancer. TCRdb's copy holds only in-frame clones and misses some; the assay was immunoSEQ multiplex PCR. The table records fewer than 20,000 clones, about three quarters of them present only once. Sequenced sample: lung tumor tissue. Source of these receptors: a human donor with non-small cell lung cancer. The conserved cysteine and the conserved F or W are not part of the CDR3 here.

CDR3aa	v_gene	j_gene
ASSESGTLISGYGYT	TRBV25-1	TRBJ1-2
AWGRNSNQPQH	TRBV30	TRBJ1-5
ASSLGEPGKSTLEAF	TRBV11-3	TRBJ1-1
ASSLISEAF	TRBV28	TRBJ1-1
ASSPGTHQLDTQY	TRBV7-9	TRBJ2-3
ASSSSTGGSRGYT	TRBV19	TRBJ1-2
ASSFRQDSFYEQY	TRBV27	TRBJ2-7
ASIDRQGVSQF	TRBV23-1	TRBJ2-1
AISEGQLNTEAF	TRBV10-3	TRBJ1-1
ASSFKPKETIY	TRBV7-9	TRBJ1-3
ASSPGWNQNTEAF	TRBV11-2	TRBJ1-1
ASSQQYSGNTIY	TRBV5-1	TRBJ1-3
ASSVSGMNTEAF	TRBV7-3	TRBJ1-1
ASRSGDRAIGYT	TRBV28	TRBJ1-2
ASSLGNTGGYGYT	TRBV7-2	TRBJ1-2
ASSPDRSYGYT	TRBV14	TRBJ1-2
ASSQWTVRPQETQY	TRBV18	TRBJ2-5
ASSLSPLGDTEAF	TRBV7-3	TRBJ1-1
ASSLEVWDSNQPQH	TRBV7-2	TRBJ1-5
ASSLGVAGEVGGELF	TRBV4-2	TRBJ2-2
ASSLDAVRNTEAF	TRBV7-9	TRBJ1-1
ARDLRQGGFQTQY	TRBV21-1	TRBJ2-5
ASSQDLRASSGANVLT	TRBV4-1	TRBJ2-6
ASSLGGDNNQPQH	TRBV7-2	TRBJ1-5
ASTTTANTGELF	TRBV5-1	TRBJ2-2
SAEPGHGDYEQY	TRBV29-1	TRBJ2-7
ASKPTGLDEQY	TRBV5-6	.
ASSLNGDRDEGYT	TRBV9	TRBJ1-2
ASSIDRSGTYNEQF	TRBV19	TRBJ2-1
ASSVGTGTRDGYT	TRBV6-1	TRBJ1-2
ASSLEMGVAF	TRBV7-9	TRBJ1-1
ASSLQGEVAYNEQF	TRBV5-1	TRBJ2-1
AWSPQGYEQY	TRBV30	TRBJ2-7
ASSYSILAGVLEQY	TRBV6-5	TRBJ2-7
SAGGRSYEQY	TRBV29-1	TRBJ2-7
ASSPQLWGDYGYT	TRBV18	TRBJ1-2
ASSPSLSYNSPLH	TRBV14	TRBJ1-6
ASSPPAGQDEQY	TRBV18	.
ASSQDGAGLSNYGYT	TRBV4-3	TRBJ1-2
ASSQEARPSSGYT	TRBV4-2	TRBJ1-2
ASSEIPGVGGYT	TRBV2	TRBJ1-2
ASSLGTEAF	TRBV6-5	TRBJ1-1
ASSPSYDTIYEQY	TRBV6-5	TRBJ2-7
ASSQNEQF	TRBV19	TRBJ2-1
ASSTTGRSDTQY	TRBV7-6	TRBJ2-3
ASRQGDYGYT	TRBV19	TRBJ1-2
ASSESGRGGEAF	TRBV6-1	TRBJ1-1
ASSLDSYEQY	TRBV11-1	TRBJ2-7
ASSRDYEQY	TRBV7-2	.
AWSKEWSPLSQEAF	TRBV30	TRBJ1-1
ASTYSGTDNEQF	TRBV18	TRBJ2-1